One sample yielded the 20 T cell receptor beta chains listed below, sequenced in a study of regulatory T cells in long-lasting Graves disease. Time point: newly diagnosed GD, antithyroid drugs for less than 3 months. The TCR library used RNA extracted from PBMCs. In building TCR beta libraries, iRepertoire HTBI primers were used together with Arm-PCR of CDR3 regions. Each CDR3 protein is one row after TCRdb ran MiXCR on the multiplex PCR reads. The sample contains hundreds of thousands of distinct CDR3 sequences, approximately 15% of which appear only once. In addition, the sample was reused for a study of T cells in Graves' hyperthyroidism and ophthalmopathy.

This specimen was peripheral blood mononuclear cells (PBMCs), taken at new diagnosis, from a patient treated with antithyroid drugs. These receptors were obtained from a woman aged 25 to 39 with Graves disease.

This clonotype was seen repeatedly, ten times or more. At one end, the junction sequence differs from germline, possibly due to a read error. The chain links TRBV11-2 to TRBJ2-3, with D maybe TRBD2 (7 bases). The germline gives CDR1 SGHAT, CDR2 FQNNGV. This CDR3 spans 13 amino acids. DNA for the CDR3: TGTGCCAGCAACTTAGGGGGGGGGCCTACGCAGTATTTT. Its translation: CASNLGGGPTQYF.

This clonotype was seen more than once but under ten times. This sequence joins TRBV11-2 and TRBJ2-3, with D hard to call. CDR1 and CDR2 (germline): SGHAT, FQNNGV. Trimming removed 4 bases at V and 6 bases at J, with 11 bases between. This CDR3 is built from 13 residues. The CDR3, as DNA: TGTGCCAGCAGCTCAACTACGGTGGATACGCAGTATTTT. Translation gives CASSSTTVDTQYF.

Ten or more counts support this clonotype. This chain joins TRBV12-5 and TRBJ2-5; D ambiguous. Trimming shortened V by 7 bases and J by 4 bases, and 7 bases separated the two germline ends. Germline loops: CDR1 LGHNT, CDR2 FRNRAP. The CDR3 consists of 11 residues. The CDR3 sequence: CASALGETQYF. The CDR3 DNA sequence: TGTGCTAGTGCCCTTGGAGAGACCCAGTACTTC.

This clonotype appeared many times. J is TRBJ2-7 and V is TRBV20-1; 13 bases align to TRBD2. This CDR3 spans 16 amino acids. J was trimmed by 2 bases and V by 0 bases; bases with no gene match: 4. Germline V CDR1 and CDR2: DFQATT, SNEGSKA (reference sequence). CDR3: CSARDSTSGRAYEQYF. For the CDR3, the DNA is TGCAGTGCTAGAGACTCAACTAGCGGGAGGGCCTACGAGCAGTACTTC.

This clonotype has a count of ten or more. The chain has TRBV3-1 and TRBJ2-7; 9 bases are shared with TRBD1. J was trimmed by 1 base and V by 2 bases; bases with no gene match: 3. There are 15 residues in the CDR3. CDR1 is LGHDT, CDR2 YNNKEL, per germline (reference sequence). CDR3 bases: TGTGCCAGCAGCCAATTTGGACAGGGGTCCTACGAGCAGTACTTC. This translates into CASSQFGQGSYEQYF.

The chain has TRBV18 and TRBJ1-2; 7 positions match TRBD1. Unmatched junction bases numbered 10, after V lost 8 bases and J lost 4 bases. The CDR3 contains 14 residues. CDR1 KGHSH and CDR2 LQKENI come from the germline V gene. The CDR3: CASTRDSRGYGYTF. DNA of the CDR3: TGTGCCAGCACGAGGGACAGCCGGGGCTATGGCTACACCTTC. The entire variable domain, with the rest obtained from reference TRBV18 and TRBJ1-2, is as follows: NAGVMQNPRHLVRRRGQEARLRCSPMKGHSHVYWYRQLPEEGLKFMVYLQKENIIDESGMPKERFSAEFPKEGPSILRIQQVVRGDSAAYFCASTRDSRGYGYTFGSGTRLTVV.

At least ten counts were recorded for this clonotype. V usage is TRBV27 and J usage is TRBJ1-1; no reliable D call. Between the trimmed V and J ends, which lost 3 bases and 0 bases, there was a span of 11 bases. CDR1 and CDR2 (germline): MNHEY, SMNVEV (reference sequence). The length of the CDR3 is 15 residues. Here the CDR3 reads CASSFSRAVNTEAFF. In nucleotides, the CDR3 is TGTGCCAGCAGTTTTTCTCGTGCGGTGAACACTGAAGCTTTCTTT.

This clonotype was observed a few times. The chain recombines TRBV6-1 with TRBJ2-2; TRBD2 matches 7 bases. With 5 bases clipped from V and 5 bases from J, the junction kept 8 bases outside the gene matches. The CDR3 runs to 15 residues. The germline V gene encodes CDR1 MNHNS and CDR2 SASEGT. This CDR3 reads CASSRGGVRTGELFF. CDR3 nucleotides: TGTGCCAGCAGTCGGGGAGGGGTTCGTACCGGGGAGCTGTTTTTT.

The chain uses TRBV27 and TRBJ2-2; tentative D call: TRBD2 (6 bases). Germline loops: CDR1 MNHEY, CDR2 SMNVEV (reference sequence). This CDR3 is built from 17 residues. Trimming cost V 6 bases and J 2 bases, with 19 bases left between them. The CDR3 here is CASSYPNLARNTGELFF. Here the CDR3 DNA reads TGTGCCAGCAGCTACCCTAATCTAGCGAGAAACACCGGGGAGCTGTTTTTT.

In regard to this clonotype: A much larger clone is a single base away; this may be a read error. The chain couples TRBV19 to TRBJ1-1; D is unresolved. The CDR3 loop spans 15 amino acids. The germline CDR1 and CDR2 sequences are LNHDA and SQIVND (reference sequence). CDR3 DNA: TGTGCCAGTAGTACGACTCCGGGCCGAAACACTGAAGCTCTCTTT. Its protein product is CASSTTPGRNTEALF.

In this sample, this clonotype turned up many times. The gene calls are TRBV20-1 and TRBJ2-1, with 8 bases identical to TRBD1. The junction had 13 bases not matched to a gene; V was cut back by 1 base and J by 8 bases. From germline, CDR1 is DFQATT and CDR2 SNEGSKA (reference sequence). The CDR3 runs 16 residues. The CDR3 sequence is CSARGDAGGVFDEQFF. For the CDR3, the DNA is TGCAGTGCTAGAGGGGACGCAGGGGGCGTTTTCGATGAGCAGTTCTTC.

This clonotype has more than one count but fewer than ten. The rearrangement uses TRBV5-1 and TRBJ2-5, with 7 positions matching TRBD1. CDR3 size: 15 residues. Germline V lookup: CDR1 SGHRS, CDR2 YFSETQ. V lost 5 bases, J lost 2 bases, and 9 bases stayed unmatched. The CDR3 coding sequence is TGCGCCAGCAGGATCGGGACAGCAGTTCAAGAGACCCAGTACTTC. Protein: CASRIGTAVQETQYF.

This clonotype showed up just a few times. V and J are TRBV11-2 and TRBJ2-7; 7 bases fit TRBD2. The length of the CDR3 is 15 residues. The V segment lost 2 bases and the J segment 6 bases; nucleotides outside the gene matches: 10. Germline-derived CDR1 and CDR2 are SGHAT and FQNNGV. The CDR3 protein is CASSLIGTTRGEQYF. The CDR3 DNA sequence: TGTGCCAGCAGCTTAATTGGGACTACTCGCGGCGAGCAGTACTTC.

This clonotype was recorded at least ten times. V is TRBV7-8 and J is TRBJ2-1; 8 positions match TRBD2. The CDR3 consists of 18 residues. V was clipped by 3 bases and J by 7 bases; unmatched bases: 17. CDR1 and CDR2 from the germline V gene are SGHVS and FQNEAQ. The CDR3 spells CASSFGPASTSGRNEQFF. The CDR3 DNA follows: TGTGCCAGCAGCTTTGGGCCAGCCTCCACTAGCGGACGGAATGAGCAGTTCTTC. Using reference TRBV7-8 and TRBJ2-1 for the parts outside the CDR3, the full variable domain is GAGVSQSPRYKVAKRGQDVALRCDPISGHVSLFWYQQALGQGPEFLTYFQNEAQLDKSGLPSDRFFAERPEGSVSTLKIQRTQQEDSAVYLCASSFGPASTSGRNEQFFGPGTRLTVL.

This clonotype was detected ten times or more. V usage is TRBV11-2 and J usage is TRBJ2-7; D perhaps matches TRBD1 (6 bases). Trimming pared 2 bases from V and 3 bases from J, leaving 23 bases between. This CDR3 spans 18 amino acids. Germline loops: CDR1 SGHAT, CDR2 FQNNGV. The CDR3, as DNA: TGTGCCAGCAGCTTATCATTTTATGTTAGGACAGACAACTACGAGCAGTACTTC. Encoded protein: CASSLSFYVRTDNYEQYF.

The chain is built from TRBV10-1 and TRBJ2-5; 11 bases fit TRBD1. The CDR3 extends over 14 amino acids. V dropped 6 bases and J dropped 7; count of bases not matched to a gene: 7. Looked up from germline, CDR1 is WNHNN and CDR2 is SYGVQD (reference sequence). The chain's CDR3 is CASSDPGQGGTQYF. The CDR3 DNA sequence: TGCGCCAGCAGCGATCCGGGACAGGGGGGGACCCAGTACTTC.

This clonotype has a handful of counts. V gene TRBV7-8 combines with J gene TRBJ2-5; 7 nucleotides line up with TRBD1. The CDR3 runs 16 residues. V shed 1 base and J 5 bases; nucleotides not matched to a gene: 10. The germline CDR1 and CDR2 sequences are SGHVS and FQNEAQ. The CDR3 DNA sequence: TGTGCCAGCAGCTTAGGCCCGGGACAGACTTTGGAGACCCAGTACTTC. It yields the protein CASSLGPGQTLETQYF.

This clonotype has ten or more counts. The chain uses TRBV25-1 and TRBJ2-5; TRBD1 or TRBD2 may be the D gene (5 bases each). The CDR3 is 16 residues long. Germline CDR1 reads MGHDK; CDR2 reads SYGVNS. V was trimmed by 3 bases and J by 5 bases, leaving 19 bases between them. The CDR3 DNA sequence: TGTGCCAGCAGTGACATCAATCACGGGGCCAGGGAGACCCAGTACTTC. It encodes CASSDINHGARETQYF. Full variable domain (rest looked up from reference TRBV25-1 and TRBJ2-5): EADIYQTPRYLVIGTGKKITLECSQTMGHDKMYWYQQDPGMELHLIHYSYGVNSTEKGDLSSESTVSRIRTEHFPLTLESARPSHTSQYLCASSDINHGARETQYFGPGTRLLVL.

This clonotype was picked up many times. The chain uses TRBV28 and TRBJ1-4; a possible D gene is TRBD1 (6 bases). Deletions cut 2 bases from V and 11 bases from J, with 18 bases between. Germline-derived CDR1 and CDR2 are MDHEN and SYDVKM. CDR3 size: 15 residues. In nucleotides, the CDR3 is TGTGCCAGCAGTTTAATCGACCAGGTGGGGGCGAAACTGTTTTTT. It codes for CASSLIDQVGAKLFF.

This clonotype was counted a few times. This sequence joins TRBV27 and TRBJ2-2; tentatively, D is TRBD1 or TRBD2 (5 bases each). The CDR3 contains 15 residues. Per germline, CDR1 MNHEY and CDR2 SMNVEV (reference sequence). Trimming took off 5 bases at V and 5 bases at J, with 15 bases between the two ends. This CDR3 is CASSPSGGLTGELFF. CDR3 DNA sequence: TGTGCCAGCAGTCCCAGTGGGGGTTTGACCGGGGAGCTGTTTTTT.